Listed here are 25 T cell receptor beta chains from one sample, sequenced in a study of cytomegalovirus exposure and HLA in healthy donors. This table comes from immunoSEQ multiplex PCR, and its TCRdb copy is limited to in-frame clones, with some not included. The sample holds 97,000 or so clones, roughly 89% seen once. The sequenced material came from PBMCs. Receptor source: a woman aged 25 to 39 in good health and CMV-seronegative.

This clone was observed a single time. The V gene is TRBV27, the J gene TRBJ2-5, with unresolved D. V lost 0 bases and J 2 bases, leaving 10 bases between the germline ends. CDR3 size: 15 residues. CDR1 and CDR2 from the germline V gene are MNHEY and SMNVEV (reference sequence). The chain's CDR3 is CASSLSMAVQETQYF. The CDR3, as DNA: TGTGCCAGCAGTTTATCGATGGCAGTTCAAGAGACCCAGTACTTC.

The chain links TRBV9 to TRBJ1-3; D may be TRBD1 (5 bases). The CDR3 is 17 amino acids. Germline lookup yields CDR1 SGDLS and CDR2 YYNGEE. Deletions cut 3 bases from V and 0 bases from J, with 16 bases between. CDR3 DNA: TGTGCCAGCAGCGCCCGTATCCAGGGTCCCTCTGGAAACACCATATATTTT. Translated, it gives CASSARIQGPSGNTIYF.

The chain recombines TRBV25-1 with TRBJ2-1, with TRBD1 matching 10 bases. The CDR3 is 14 residues long. From germline, CDR1 is MGHDK and CDR2 SYGVNS. J was trimmed by 9 bases and V by 7 bases; bases with no gene match: 9. The CDR3 protein is CASKPGQGLGEQFF. The CDR3 nucleotides are TGTGCCAGCAAGCCGGGACAGGGGTTAGGTGAGCAGTTCTTC.

The chain combines TRBV2 with TRBJ1-5, with 7 nucleotides matching TRBD1. Trimming cost V 6 bases and J 15 bases; bases outside gene matches: 5. CDR3 length: 10 residues. Germline values: CDR1 SNHLY, CDR2 FYNNEI. In DNA, the CDR3 is TGTGCCAGCAGACAGGGGCAACTGCATTTT. Its translation: CASRQGQLHF. The variable domain in full, with the rest retrieved from reference TRBV2 and TRBJ1-5, is EPEVTQTPSHQVTQMGQEVILRCVPISNHLYFYWYRQILGQKVEFLVSFYNNEISEKSEIFDDQFSVERPDGSNFTLKIRSTKLEDSAMYFCASRQGQLHFGDGTRLSIL.

The chain employs TRBV4-3 and TRBJ2-5, with D possibly being TRBD2 (6 bases). Germline CDR1 and CDR2: LGHNA and YSLEER. This CDR3 contains 15 residues. Trimming shortened V by 0 bases and J by 5 bases, and 13 bases separated the two germline ends. The chain's CDR3 is CASSQEYGRTETQYF. The CDR3 DNA is TGCGCCAGCAGCCAAGAATACGGGAGAACGGAGACCCAGTACTTC.

The CDR3 region has the DNA TGTGCCAGCAGCGTAGGTAGTTCAGGCTACACCTTC. Its translation: CASSVGSSGYTF. The J gene is TRBJ1-2, the V gene TRBV9; D uncertain. Trimming removed 0 bases from V and 8 bases from J, with 8 bases in between. The CDR3 sequence is 12 residues long. Germline CDR1 reads SGDLS; CDR2 reads YYNGEE.

The V call is TRBV7-3, the J call TRBJ2-7, with D unresolved. The CDR3 covers 12 residues. Trimming stripped 5 bases from V and 7 bases from J, with 12 bases between. Germline V gene lookup returns CDR1 SGHTA and CDR2 FQGTGA. In DNA form, the CDR3 reads TGTGCCAGCAGCCGCACGGCCGGGGAGCAGTACTTC. The encoded protein is CASSRTAGEQYF.

The rearrangement uses TRBV19 and TRBJ1-1; D remains ambiguous. Trimming took off 7 bases at V and 4 bases at J, with 10 bases between the two ends. CDR3 size: 12 residues. CDR1 is LNHDA and CDR2 is SQIVND in the germline V gene (reference sequence). The CDR3 loop reads CASTGVFTEAFF. The CDR3 region has the DNA TGTGCCAGTACAGGTGTATTCACTGAAGCTTTCTTT.

This chain joins TRBV13 and TRBJ2-5; 7 positions match TRBD1. CDR1 PRHDT and CDR2 FYEKMQ come from the germline V gene (reference sequence). The CDR3 spans 16 residues. The V segment lost 4 bases and the J segment 4 bases; nucleotides outside the gene matches: 12. The CDR3 protein is CASSSDPYRGRETQYF. CDR3 sequence (DNA): TGTGCCAGCAGCTCCGACCCGTACAGGGGCAGAGAGACCCAGTACTTC.

V and J are TRBV29-1 and TRBJ2-1, with a possible D match to TRBD1 (6 bases). This CDR3 contains 14 residues. Germline V CDR1 and CDR2: SQVTM, ANQGSEA. The ends were cut back, 7 bases at V and 6 bases at J, with 19 bases in the middle. The CDR3 region has the DNA TGCAGCGCTATCCCCACAGGGTCGGTCAATGAGCAGTTCTTC. Amino acids: CSAIPTGSVNEQFF.

J is TRBJ1-3 and V is TRBV28, with 7 bases lining up with TRBD1. This CDR3 spans 15 amino acids. The V segment lost 5 bases and the J segment 2 bases; nucleotides outside the gene matches: 6. Germline-derived CDR1 and CDR2 are MDHEN and SYDVKM. CDR3 in amino acids: CASSEATGTGNTIYF. The CDR3 coding sequence is TGTGCCAGCAGTGAAGCGACAGGGACTGGAAACACCATATATTTT.

The chain recombines TRBV14 with TRBJ1-1; D perhaps matches TRBD1 (6 bases). The CDR3 extends over 12 amino acids. Germline assignment: CDR1 SGHDN and CDR2 FVKESK. The V gene lost 3 bases and the J gene lost 10 bases, with 12 bases spanning the gap. CDR3 coding DNA: TGTGCCAGCAGCCAGGGGGGGCGTAGAGCTTTCTTT. Protein: CASSQGGRRAFF.

The chain joins TRBV19 to TRBJ2-2; a possible D gene is TRBD1 (5 bases). This CDR3 spans 15 amino acids. Trimming stripped 6 bases from V and 7 bases from J, with 18 bases between. From germline, CDR1 is LNHDA and CDR2 SQIVND (reference sequence). CDR3 sequence: CASSLGGAAYGELFF. Here the CDR3 DNA reads TGTGCCAGTAGCCTTGGTGGGGCCGCTTACGGGGAGCTGTTTTTT. The entire variable domain, with the rest obtained from reference TRBV19 and TRBJ2-2, is as follows: DGGITQSPKYLFRKEGQNVTLSCEQNLNHDAMYWYRQDPGQGLRLIYYSQIVNDFQKGDIAEGYSVSREKKESFPLTVTSAQKNPTAFYLCASSLGGAAYGELFFGEGSRLTVL.

The genes are TRBV29-1 and TRBJ2-1, with 12 bases matching TRBD2. V trimming: 5 bases; J trimming: 6 bases; junction bases outside the gene matches: 11. The CDR3 totals 16 residues. Germline CDR1 SQVTM, CDR2 ANQGSEA. This CDR3 is CSVHSTSGGSTNEQFF. The DNA for the CDR3 is TGCAGCGTTCATTCGACTAGCGGGGGATCTACCAATGAGCAGTTCTTC.

V gene TRBV27 combines with J gene TRBJ2-7, with TRBD1 identical over 9 bases. The CDR3 is made up of 16 amino acids. After removal of 6 bases from V and 2 bases from J, the junction contained 11 bases not matched to a gene. Germline lookup yields CDR1 MNHEY and CDR2 SMNVEV (reference sequence). CDR3: CASRGWTWTGAYEQYF. CDR3 coding DNA: TGTGCCAGCAGAGGATGGACTTGGACAGGGGCCTACGAGCAGTACTTC.

The rearrangement links TRBV28 to TRBJ1-5, with D maybe TRBD1 (6 bases). V was cut by 11 bases and J by 4 bases, with 18 bases left in between. The CDR3 sequence is 14 residues long. Looked up from germline, CDR1 is MDHEN and CDR2 is SYDVKM. CDR3 nucleotides: TGTGCCGCCCTTGGGGGGGGGCTAAATCAGCCCCAGCATTTT. It translates to CAALGGGLNQPQHF.

This sequence joins TRBV28 and TRBJ1-1; perhaps TRBD1 as D (5 bases). CDR1 and CDR2 (germline): MDHEN, SYDVKM. Deletions cut 3 bases from V and 1 base from J, with 9 bases between. The CDR3 extends over 14 amino acids. This CDR3 reads CASSFRGRNTEAFF. CDR3 sequence (DNA): TGTGCCAGCAGTTTTAGGGGCCGGAACACTGAAGCTTTCTTT.

V and J are TRBV6-5 and TRBJ1-2, with TRBD1 as a possible D gene (5 bases). V dropped 2 bases and J dropped 1 base, with 11 bases sitting between them. Germline V gene sequence: CDR1 MNHEY, CDR2 SVGAGI. This CDR3 spans 15 amino acids. CDR3 loop: CASSYRQSFNYGYTF. The CDR3 nucleotides are TGTGCCAGCAGTTACCGACAGTCCTTTAACTATGGCTACACCTTC.

This clone was counted a few times. This sequence joins TRBV18 and TRBJ1-2; possible D gene TRBD1, 5 bases. The CDR3 is 14 residues long. V was trimmed by 2 bases and J by 3 bases, leaving 10 bases between them. Germline CDR1 KGHSH, CDR2 LQKENI. In DNA, the CDR3 is TGTGCCAGCTCACCAGGGGGGATGGACTATGGCTACACCTTC. Translation: CASSPGGMDYGYTF.

The chain joins TRBV10-3 to TRBJ1-5; perhaps TRBD1 as D (6 bases). The CDR3 consists of 13 residues. Germline V CDR1 and CDR2: ENHRY, SYGVKD. V dropped 3 bases and J dropped 8 bases, with 11 bases sitting between them. The CDR3 nucleotides are TGTGCCATCAGTGATTCAGGGGTTAAGCCCCAGCATTTT. This translates into CAISDSGVKPQHF.

This chain links TRBV5-1 with TRBJ1-2, with a possible D match to TRBD1 (6 bases). V gave up 4 bases and J gave up 8 bases, with 18 bases separating them. From germline, CDR1 is SGHRS and CDR2 YFSETQ. This CDR3 region has 14 residues. The CDR3 here is CASSLGDMNSGYTF. CDR3 nucleotides: TGCGCCAGCAGCCTTGGGGACATGAATTCGGGCTACACCTTC.

The V and J genes are TRBV9 and TRBJ1-1; TRBD1 agrees at 12 bases. This CDR3 spans 15 amino acids. The J segment lost 7 bases and the V segment lost 8 bases, leaving 12 bases of the junction unmatched. Germline V gene lookup returns CDR1 SGDLS and CDR2 YYNGEE. The CDR3 DNA follows: TGTGCCAGTTCTAGCAGGGACAGGGGGCAAGTTGAAGCTTTCTTT. Protein product: CASSSRDRGQVEAFF.

J is TRBJ1-6 and V is TRBV27; 9 bases are a match to TRBD1. This CDR3 has 15 amino acids. Unmatched junction bases numbered 8, after V lost 4 bases and J lost 10 bases. Germline CDR1 is MNHEY and CDR2 is SMNVEV (reference sequence). The chain's CDR3 is CASSSGQGISSPLHF. CDR3 bases: TGTGCCAGCAGTTCCGGACAGGGGATAAGCTCACCCCTCCACTTT.

CDR3: CASSPGQFSNQPQHF. CDR3 nucleotides: TGTGCCAGCAGTCCGGGACAGTTTTCCAATCAGCCCCAGCATTTT. The rearrangement joins TRBV6-6 to TRBJ1-5; 7 bases fit TRBD1. The length of the CDR3 is 15 residues. CDR1 is MNHNY and CDR2 is SVGAGI in the germline V gene (reference sequence). Losses at the gene ends were 5 bases for V and 3 bases for J; bases not matched to a gene: 7.

The V gene is TRBV27, the J gene TRBJ2-7, with TRBD1 matching 7 bases. Trimming removed 0 bases from V and 7 bases from J; junction bases left unmatched: 9. The CDR3 is 15 amino acids. Germline CDR1 reads MNHEY; CDR2 reads SMNVEV (reference sequence). The CDR3 spells CASSLSIGRGREQYF. CDR3 DNA sequence: TGTGCCAGCAGTTTATCGATAGGAAGGGGGCGAGAGCAGTACTTC.